This T cell receptor (beta chain) was captured in a study of blood T cell repertoires in COVID-19. The overall study: PBMCs, B-cell-depleted T cells, or T cells provided the cDNA or gDNA that made up the material.

TCRdb's table, derived via immunoSEQ multiplex PCR, lists solely in-frame clones and lacks some. In the table there are approximately 110,000 clones, 80% to 90% of which are singletons. The sequence was obtained from an elderly woman with acute or convalescent COVID-19. Sequencing was carried out using peripheral blood.

CDR3 sequence (DNA): TGTGCCAGCTCACCAGGGACAGGGTCTGAAAAACTGTTTTTT. Translating gives CASSPGTGSEKLFF. The chain links TRBV18 to TRBJ1-4; 9 bases line up with TRBD1. V trimming: 2 bases; J trimming: 7 bases; junction bases outside the gene matches: 2. Germline CDR1 and CDR2: KGHSH and LQKENI. This CDR3 region has 14 residues.